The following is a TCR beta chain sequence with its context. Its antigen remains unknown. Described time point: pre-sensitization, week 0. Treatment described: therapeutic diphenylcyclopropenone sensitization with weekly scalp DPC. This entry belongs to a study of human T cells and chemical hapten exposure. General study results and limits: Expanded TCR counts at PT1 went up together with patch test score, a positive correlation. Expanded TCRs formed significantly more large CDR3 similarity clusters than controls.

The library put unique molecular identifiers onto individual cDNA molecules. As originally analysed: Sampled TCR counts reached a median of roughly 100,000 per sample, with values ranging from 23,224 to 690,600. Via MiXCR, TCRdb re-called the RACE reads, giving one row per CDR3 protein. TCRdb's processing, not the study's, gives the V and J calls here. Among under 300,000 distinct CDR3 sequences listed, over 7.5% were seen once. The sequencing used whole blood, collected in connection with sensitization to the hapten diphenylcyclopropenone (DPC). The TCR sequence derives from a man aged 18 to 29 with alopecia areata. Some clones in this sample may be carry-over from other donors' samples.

Here the CDR3 reads CASSLGHEQFF. Written as DNA, the CDR3 is TGTGCCAGCAGCTTAGGTCATGAGCAGTTCTTC. The chain uses TRBV7-8 and TRBJ2-1, with D uncertain. The V end was cut by 1 base, the J end by 8 bases, with 3 bases between. The CDR3 consists of 11 residues. Per germline, CDR1 SGHVS and CDR2 FQNEAQ.